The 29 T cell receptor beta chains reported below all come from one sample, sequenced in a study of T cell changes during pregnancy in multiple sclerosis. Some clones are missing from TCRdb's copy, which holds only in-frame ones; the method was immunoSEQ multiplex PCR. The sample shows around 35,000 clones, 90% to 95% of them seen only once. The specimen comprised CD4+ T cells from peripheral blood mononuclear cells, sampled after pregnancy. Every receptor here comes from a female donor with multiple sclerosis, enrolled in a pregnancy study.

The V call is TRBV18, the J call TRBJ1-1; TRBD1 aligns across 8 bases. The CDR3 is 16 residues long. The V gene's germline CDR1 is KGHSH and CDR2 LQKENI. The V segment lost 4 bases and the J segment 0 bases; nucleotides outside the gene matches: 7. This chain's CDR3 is CASSRGTGHMNTEAFF. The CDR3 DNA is TGTGCCAGCTCACGCGGGACAGGACACATGAACACTGAAGCTTTCTTT. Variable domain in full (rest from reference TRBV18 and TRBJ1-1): NAGVMQNPRHLVRRRGQEARLRCSPMKGHSHVYWYRQLPEEGLKFMVYLQKENIIDESGMPKERFSAEFPKEGPSILRIQQVVRGDSAAYFCASSRGTGHMNTEAFFGQGTRLTVV.

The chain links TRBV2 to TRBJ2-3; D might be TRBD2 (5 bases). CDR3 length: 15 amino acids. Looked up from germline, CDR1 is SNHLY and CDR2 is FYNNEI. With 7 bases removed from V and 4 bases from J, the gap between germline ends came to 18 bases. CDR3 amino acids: CASNSRAGGSDTQYF. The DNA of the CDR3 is TGTGCCAGCAACTCCCGGGCCGGAGGCTCAGATACGCAGTATTTT.

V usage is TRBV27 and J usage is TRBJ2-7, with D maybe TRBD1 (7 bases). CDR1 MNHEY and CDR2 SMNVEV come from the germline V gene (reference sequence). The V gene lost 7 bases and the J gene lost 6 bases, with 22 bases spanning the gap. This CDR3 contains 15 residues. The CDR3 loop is CASNRAQGGLSEQYF. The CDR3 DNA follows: TGTGCCAGCAACCGTGCCCAGGGGGGACTCAGCGAGCAGTACTTC.

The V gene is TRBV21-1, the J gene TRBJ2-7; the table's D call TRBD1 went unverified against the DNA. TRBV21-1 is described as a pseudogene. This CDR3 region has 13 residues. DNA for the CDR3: TGTGCCAGCAGCTTCGGACAGGGATACGAGCAGTACTTC. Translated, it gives CASSFGQGYEQYF.

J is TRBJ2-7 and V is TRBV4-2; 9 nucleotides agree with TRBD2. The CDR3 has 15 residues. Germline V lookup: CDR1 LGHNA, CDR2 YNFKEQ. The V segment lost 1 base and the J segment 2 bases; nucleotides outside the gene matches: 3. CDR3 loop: CASSQVSGGTYEQYF. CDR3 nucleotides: TGTGCCAGCAGCCAAGTGAGCGGGGGGACCTACGAGCAGTACTTC.

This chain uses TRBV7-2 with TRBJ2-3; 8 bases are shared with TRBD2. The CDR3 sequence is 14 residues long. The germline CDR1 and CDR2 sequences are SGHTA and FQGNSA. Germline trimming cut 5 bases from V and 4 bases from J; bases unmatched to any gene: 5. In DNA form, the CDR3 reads TGTGCCAGCAGCAGGGCGGGGGGCCCAGATACGCAGTATTTT. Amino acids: CASSRAGGPDTQYF.

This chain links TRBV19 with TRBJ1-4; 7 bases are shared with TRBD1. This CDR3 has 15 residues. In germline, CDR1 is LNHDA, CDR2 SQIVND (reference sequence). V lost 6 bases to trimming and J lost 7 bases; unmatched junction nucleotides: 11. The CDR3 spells CASSLTTGRAEKLFF. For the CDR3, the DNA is TGTGCCAGTAGCTTAACGACAGGGCGCGCTGAAAAACTGTTTTTT.

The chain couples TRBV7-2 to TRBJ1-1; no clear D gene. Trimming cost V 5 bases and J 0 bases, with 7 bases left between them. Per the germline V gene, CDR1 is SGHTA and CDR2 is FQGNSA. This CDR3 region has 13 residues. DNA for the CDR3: TGTGCCAGCAGCCTCCACATGAACACTGAAGCTTTCTTT. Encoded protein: CASSLHMNTEAFF. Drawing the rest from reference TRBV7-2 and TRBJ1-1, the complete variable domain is GAGVSQSPSNKVTEKGKDVELRCDPISGHTALYWYRQSLGQGLEFLIYFQGNSAPDKSGLPSDRFSAERTGGSVSTLTIQRTQQEDSAVYLCASSLHMNTEAFFGQGTRLTVV.

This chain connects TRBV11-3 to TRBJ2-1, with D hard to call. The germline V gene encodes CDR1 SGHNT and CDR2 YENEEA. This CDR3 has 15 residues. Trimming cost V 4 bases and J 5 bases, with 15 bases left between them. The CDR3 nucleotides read TGTGCCAGCAGCTACAGTTCCCTCCACAACAATGAGCAGTTCTTC. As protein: CASSYSSLHNNEQFF.

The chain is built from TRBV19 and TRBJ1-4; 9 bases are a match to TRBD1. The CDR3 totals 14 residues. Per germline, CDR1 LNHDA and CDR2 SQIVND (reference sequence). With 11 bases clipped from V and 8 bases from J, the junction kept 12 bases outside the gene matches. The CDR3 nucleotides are TGTGCCTGCTCAACAGGGGGCGCAAGGGAAAAACTGTTTTTT. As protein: CACSTGGAREKLFF.

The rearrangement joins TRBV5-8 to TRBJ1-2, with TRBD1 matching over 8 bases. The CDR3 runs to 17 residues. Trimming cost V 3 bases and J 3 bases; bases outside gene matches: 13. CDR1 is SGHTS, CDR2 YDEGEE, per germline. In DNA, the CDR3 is TGTGCCAGCAGCTCGGGGTGGGGTCCAGGGGGCGACTATGGCTACACCTTC. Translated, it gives CASSSGWGPGGDYGYTF.

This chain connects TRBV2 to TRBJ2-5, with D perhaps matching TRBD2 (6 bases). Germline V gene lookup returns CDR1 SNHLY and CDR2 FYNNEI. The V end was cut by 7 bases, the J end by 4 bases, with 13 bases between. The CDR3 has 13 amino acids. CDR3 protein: CASMGGVGETQYF. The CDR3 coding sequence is TGTGCCAGCATGGGCGGGGTCGGAGAGACCCAGTACTTC.

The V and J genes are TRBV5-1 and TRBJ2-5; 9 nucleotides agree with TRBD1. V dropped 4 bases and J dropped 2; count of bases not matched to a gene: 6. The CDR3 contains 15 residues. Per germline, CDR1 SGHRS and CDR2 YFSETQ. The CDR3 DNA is TGCGCCAGCAGCGCGGGACAGGGAGGGCAAGAGACCCAGTACTTC. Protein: CASSAGQGGQETQYF. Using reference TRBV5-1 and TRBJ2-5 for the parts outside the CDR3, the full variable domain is KAGVTQTPRYLIKTRGQQVTLSCSPISGHRSVSWYQQTPGQGLQFLFEYFSETQRNKGNFPGRFSGRQFSNSRSEMNVSTLELGDSALYLCASSAGQGGQETQYFGPGTRLLVL.

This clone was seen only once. As DNA, the CDR3 is TGTGCCAGCAGGGTCAGGGGGGACACCGGGGAGCTGTTTTTT. Its translation is CASRVRGDTGELFF. This rearrangement joins TRBV6-5 to TRBJ2-2; maybe TRBD1 (7 bases). Germline V gives CDR1 MNHEY, CDR2 SVGAGI. The CDR3 consists of 14 residues. Trimming pared 6 bases from V and 3 bases from J, leaving 11 bases between.

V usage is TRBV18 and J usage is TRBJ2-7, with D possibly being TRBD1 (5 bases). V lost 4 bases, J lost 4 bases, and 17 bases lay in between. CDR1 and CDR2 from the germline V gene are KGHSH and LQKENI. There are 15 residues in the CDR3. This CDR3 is CASSLLPQGGYEQYF. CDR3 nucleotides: TGTGCCAGCTCACTCCTCCCCCAGGGTGGATACGAGCAGTACTTC.

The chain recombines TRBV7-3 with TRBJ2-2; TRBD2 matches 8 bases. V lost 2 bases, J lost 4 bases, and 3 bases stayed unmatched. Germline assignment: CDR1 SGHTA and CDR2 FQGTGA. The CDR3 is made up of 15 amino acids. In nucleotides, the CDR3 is TGTGCCAGCAGCTTAGACGCGGGGGGCACCGGGGAGCTGTTTTTT. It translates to CASSLDAGGTGELFF.

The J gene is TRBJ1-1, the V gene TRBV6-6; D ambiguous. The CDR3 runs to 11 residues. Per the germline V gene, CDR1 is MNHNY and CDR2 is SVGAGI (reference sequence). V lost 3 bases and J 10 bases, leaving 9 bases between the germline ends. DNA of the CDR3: TGTGCCAGCAGTTATGGATGGAGAGCTTTCTTT. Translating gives CASSYGWRAFF.

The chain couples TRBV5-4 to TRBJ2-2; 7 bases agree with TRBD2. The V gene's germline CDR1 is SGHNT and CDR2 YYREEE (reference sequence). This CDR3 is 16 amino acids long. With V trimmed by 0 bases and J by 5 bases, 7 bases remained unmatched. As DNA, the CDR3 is TGTGCCAGCAGCTTGGCGACTAGCCGTTTGACCGGGGAGCTGTTTTTT. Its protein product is CASSLATSRLTGELFF.

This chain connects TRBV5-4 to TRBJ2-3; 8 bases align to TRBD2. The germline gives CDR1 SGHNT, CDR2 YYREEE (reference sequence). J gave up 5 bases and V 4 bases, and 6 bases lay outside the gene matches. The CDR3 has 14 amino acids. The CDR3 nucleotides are TGTGCCAGCAGCCAAGGCGGGGGGTTAGATACGCAGTATTTT. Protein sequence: CASSQGGGLDTQYF.

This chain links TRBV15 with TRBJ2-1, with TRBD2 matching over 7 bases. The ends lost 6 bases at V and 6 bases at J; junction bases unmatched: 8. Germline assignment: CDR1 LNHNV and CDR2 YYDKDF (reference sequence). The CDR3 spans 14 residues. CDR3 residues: CATRSRPGGNEQFF. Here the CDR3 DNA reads TGTGCCACCAGGTCCCGGCCGGGGGGCAATGAGCAGTTCTTC.

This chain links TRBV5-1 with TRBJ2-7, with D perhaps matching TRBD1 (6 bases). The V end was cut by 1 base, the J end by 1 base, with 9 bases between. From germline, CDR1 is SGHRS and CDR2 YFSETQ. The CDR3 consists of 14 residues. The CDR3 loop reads CASSLTGKSYEQYF. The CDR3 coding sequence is TGCGCCAGCAGCTTGACAGGGAAGTCCTACGAGCAGTACTTC.

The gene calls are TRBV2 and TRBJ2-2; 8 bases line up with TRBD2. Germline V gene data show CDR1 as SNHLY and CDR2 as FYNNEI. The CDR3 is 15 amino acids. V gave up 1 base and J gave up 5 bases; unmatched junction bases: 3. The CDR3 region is CASSEDGRETGELFF. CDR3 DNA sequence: TGTGCCAGCAGTGAAGACGGGAGGGAAACCGGGGAGCTGTTTTTT. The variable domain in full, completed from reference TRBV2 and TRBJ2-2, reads EPEVTQTPSHQVTQMGQEVILRCVPISNHLYFYWYRQILGQKVEFLVSFYNNEISEKSEIFDDQFSVERPDGSNFTLKIRSTKLEDSAMYFCASSEDGRETGELFFGEGSRLTVL.

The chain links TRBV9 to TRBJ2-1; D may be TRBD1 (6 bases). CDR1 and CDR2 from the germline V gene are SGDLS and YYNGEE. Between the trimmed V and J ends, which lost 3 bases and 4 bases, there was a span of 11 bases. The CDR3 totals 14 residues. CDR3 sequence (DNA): TGTGCCAGCAGCGACGGGACACAATACAATGAGCAGTTCTTC. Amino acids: CASSDGTQYNEQFF.

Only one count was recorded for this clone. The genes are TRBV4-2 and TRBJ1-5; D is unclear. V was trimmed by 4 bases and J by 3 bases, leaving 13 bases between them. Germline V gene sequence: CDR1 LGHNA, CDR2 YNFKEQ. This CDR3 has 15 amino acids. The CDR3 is CASSPAAKNNQPQHF. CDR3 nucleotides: TGTGCCAGCAGCCCTGCAGCGAAGAACAATCAGCCCCAGCATTTT.

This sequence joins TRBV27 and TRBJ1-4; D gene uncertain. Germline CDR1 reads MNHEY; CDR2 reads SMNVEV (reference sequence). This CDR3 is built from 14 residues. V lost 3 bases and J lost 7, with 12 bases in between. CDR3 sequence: CASSLSIHPEKLFF. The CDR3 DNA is TGTGCCAGCAGTTTGTCAATACACCCTGAAAAACTGTTTTTT. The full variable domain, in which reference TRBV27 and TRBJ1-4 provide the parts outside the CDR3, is EAQVTQNPRYLITVTGKKLTVTCSQNMNHEYMSWYRQDPGLGLRQIYYSMNVEVTDKGDVPEGYKVSRKEKRNFPLILESPSPNQTSLYFCASSLSIHPEKLFFGSGTQLSVL.

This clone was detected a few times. The CDR3 coding sequence is TGTGCCAGCAGTGGAGACAGGAAAATCTATGGCTACACCTTC. Translation: CASSGDRKIYGYTF. The V and J genes are TRBV2 and TRBJ1-2; D might be TRBD1 (6 bases). V was trimmed by 4 bases and J by 4 bases, leaving 13 bases between them. The CDR3 contains 14 residues. The germline V gene encodes CDR1 SNHLY and CDR2 FYNNEI.

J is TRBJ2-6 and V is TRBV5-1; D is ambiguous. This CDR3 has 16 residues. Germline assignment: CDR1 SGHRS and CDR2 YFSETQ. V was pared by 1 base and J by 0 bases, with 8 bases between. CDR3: CASSLTVASGANVLTF. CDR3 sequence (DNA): TGCGCCAGCAGCTTGACAGTTGCCTCTGGGGCCAACGTCCTGACTTTC.

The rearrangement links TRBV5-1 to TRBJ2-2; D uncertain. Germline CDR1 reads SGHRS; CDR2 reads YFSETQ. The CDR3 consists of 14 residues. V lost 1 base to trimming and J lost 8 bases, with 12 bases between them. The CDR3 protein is CASSLSNPAGELFF. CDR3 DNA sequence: TGCGCCAGCAGCTTGAGCAATCCTGCGGGGGAGCTGTTTTTT.

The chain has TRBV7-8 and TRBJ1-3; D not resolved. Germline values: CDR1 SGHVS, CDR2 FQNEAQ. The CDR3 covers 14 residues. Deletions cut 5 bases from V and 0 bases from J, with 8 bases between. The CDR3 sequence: CASSPNGSGNTIYF. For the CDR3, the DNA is TGTGCCAGCAGCCCCAACGGCTCTGGAAACACCATATATTTT.